Presented here are 30 T cell receptor beta chains from one specimen sequenced in a study of molecular identifiers for immune sequencing clone quantification (dated by TCRdb to between 2017 and 2018). The library was prepared using PCR. The sequencing machine was a NextSeq 500. Clones were called with MiXCR by TCRdb after fastp trimmed the public reads at Q25, and only in-frame beta chains were retained. Rows with one shared CDR3 protein collapse into an entry with the most common genes and DNA. The sample data list some 590,000 distinct CDR3 sequences, and about 25% of these were observed just once. Approximately 0.75% of the sample lies in the top ten. What was sequenced was naive CD8+ T cells from blood, with Jurkat cell RNA spiked in. Taken with the paper, the label for cell subset or site translates to: FACS-sorted CD8+CD4-CCR7+CD45RA+ naive T cells. The receptors were sampled from a human donor in good health. Some libraries in this study had Jurkat cell RNA spiked in.

This clonotype was counted between two and nine times. V and J are TRBV2 and TRBJ2-2; TRBD1 or TRBD2 may be the D gene (6 bases each). This CDR3 region has 15 residues. Deletions cut 7 bases from V and 2 bases from J, with 14 bases between. Germline values: CDR1 SNHLY, CDR2 FYNNEI. CDR3: CASKILGGNTGELFF. As DNA, the CDR3 is TGTGCCAGCAAAATCCTCGGGGGCAACACCGGGGAGCTGTTTTTT.

This clonotype has a single count. The germline gene is not matched at one end of the junction; a read error may be the cause. V usage is TRBV19 and J usage is TRBJ2-2; D possibly corresponds to TRBD2 (5 bases). Germline values: CDR1 LNHDA, CDR2 SQIVND (reference sequence). The CDR3 consists of 12 residues. The CDR3, as DNA: TGTGCCAGTCTTTCAATGACCGGGGAGCTGTGTTTT. It is translated as CASLSMTGELCF.

The sample holds many counts of this clonotype. The chain joins TRBV28 to TRBJ1-4; D possibly corresponds to TRBD1 (5 bases). Germline V CDR1 and CDR2: MDHEN, SYDVKM. CDR3 length equals 15 residues. Trimming took off 5 bases at V and 8 bases at J, with 18 bases between the two ends. The CDR3 here is CASSLQGLVGEKLFF. CDR3 bases: TGTGCCAGCAGTCTCCAGGGCCTGGTAGGGGAAAAACTGTTTTTT.

This clonotype was counted at least ten times. V gene TRBV28 combines with J gene TRBJ1-1; D is uncertain. Germline CDR1 MDHEN, CDR2 SYDVKM. CDR3 length: 11 residues. V lost 1 base and J lost 10, with 7 bases in between. As DNA, the CDR3 is TGTGCCAGCAGTTTATCCCAAATAGCTTTCTTT. Protein product: CASSLSQIAFF.

The chain employs TRBV20-1 and TRBJ1-5, with D maybe TRBD1 (5 bases). From germline, CDR1 is DFQATT and CDR2 SNEGSKA (reference sequence). Trimming shortened V by 1 base and J by 2 bases, and 9 bases separated the two germline ends. The CDR3 length is 14 residues. CDR3 sequence (DNA): TGCAGTGCTAGAGGGGGCGGCGGCAATCAGCCCCAGCATTTT. It encodes CSARGGGGNQPQHF.

The rearrangement joins TRBV5-4 to TRBJ1-6; weak D call: TRBD1 (5 bases). Germline V gene sequence: CDR1 SGHNT, CDR2 YYREEE (reference sequence). Trimming cost V 3 bases and J 2 bases, with 15 bases left between them. The CDR3 runs to 17 residues. DNA for the CDR3: TGTGCCAGCAGCTCGCGGGGCCAGCAGGCCTATAATTCACCCCTCCACTTT. This encodes CASSSRGQQAYNSPLHF.

The CDR3 DNA reads as TGCGCCAGCAGCCAAGATCGAAGCGGGGGGGCCCATGAGCAGTTCTTC. Amino acid sequence: CASSQDRSGGAHEQFF. The chain is built from TRBV4-3 and TRBJ2-1, with 10 bases identical to TRBD2. The germline gives CDR1 LGHNA, CDR2 YSLEER. The CDR3 has 16 amino acids. The trim removed 0 bases at V and 8 bases at J, leaving 7 bases unmatched.

The chain employs TRBV6-2 or TRBV6-3 and TRBJ2-5, with D possibly being TRBD1 or TRBD2 (5 bases each). The germline V gene encodes CDR1 MNHEY and CDR2 SVGEGT. Trimming stripped 1 base from V and 5 bases from J, with 14 bases between. The length of the CDR3 is 15 residues. The CDR3 protein is CASSYLGTPGETQYF. In nucleotides, the CDR3 is TGTGCCAGCAGTTACTTGGGGACCCCAGGGGAGACCCAGTACTTC.

This chain uses TRBV19 with TRBJ2-3; 10 bases are shared with TRBD2. Trimming took 5 bases from V and 2 from J; bases not matched to a gene: 7. The CDR3 has 16 residues. Germline assignment: CDR1 LNHDA and CDR2 SQIVND (reference sequence). The CDR3 sequence is CASSVGLAALTDTQYF. DNA of the CDR3: TGTGCCAGTAGTGTTGGACTAGCGGCCCTCACAGATACGCAGTATTTT. The full variable domain, rest sourced from reference TRBV19 and TRBJ2-3, is DGGITQSPKYLFRKEGQNVTLSCEQNLNHDAMYWYRQDPGQGLRLIYYSQIVNDFQKGDIAEGYSVSREKKESFPLTVTSAQKNPTAFYLCASSVGLAALTDTQYFGPGTRLTVL.

This clonotype was counted only a few times. The V gene is TRBV20-1, the J gene TRBJ2-3; possibly TRBD2 for D (6 bases). The CDR3 is 15 residues long. CDR1 and CDR2 (germline): DFQATT, SNEGSKA (reference sequence). The V end was cut by 0 bases, the J end by 3 bases, with 13 bases between. CDR3 sequence reads: CSARDLTSLTDTQYF. In DNA form, the CDR3 reads TGCAGTGCTAGAGATTTAACTAGCCTGACAGATACGCAGTATTTT.

This clonotype turned up a few times. This chain uses TRBV12-3 or TRBV12-4 with TRBJ2-4; possibly TRBD2 for D (5 bases). Trimming left V 6 bases short and J 3 bases short, with 12 bases between. The CDR3 covers 14 residues. CDR3 residues: CASSPRDYKNIQYF. CDR3 in DNA: TGTGCCAGCAGCCCCCGGGATTACAAAAACATTCAGTACTTC.

In this sample, this clonotype turned up a few times. This rearrangement joins TRBV10-3 to TRBJ2-7, with 9 positions matching TRBD2. The V segment lost 3 bases and the J segment 4 bases; nucleotides outside the gene matches: 7. Germline V gene sequence: CDR1 ENHRY, CDR2 SYGVKD. This CDR3 is 15 amino acids long. For the CDR3, the DNA is TGTGCCATCAGTGAAGGCGGGAGGGCCGTTTACGAGCAGTACTTC. Its protein product is CAISEGGRAVYEQYF.

This clonotype appeared a few times. The rearrangement links TRBV15 to TRBJ1-4; a possible D gene is TRBD1 (5 bases). The CDR3 is 20 amino acids. Germline V gives CDR1 LNHNV, CDR2 YYDKDF (reference sequence). Trimming took 1 base from V and 0 from J, leaving 21 bases between them. The CDR3 here is CATSRVGQGLLPTTNEKLFF. Here the CDR3 DNA reads TGTGCCACCAGCAGAGTTGGGCAGGGCTTGCTTCCTACAACTAATGAAAAACTGTTTTTT. The variable domain in full, completed from reference TRBV15 and TRBJ1-4, reads DAMVIQNPRYQVTQFGKPVTLSCSQTLNHNVMYWYQQKSSQAPKLLFHYYDKDFNNEADTPDNFQSRRPNTSFCFLDIRSPGLGDTAMYLCATSRVGQGLLPTTNEKLFFGSGTQLSVL.

This clonotype was observed at least ten times. The CDR3 nucleotides are TGTGCCAGCAGTGGGACAGGTGATTCCCCAGATACGCAGTATTTT. Amino acids: CASSGTGDSPDTQYF. The chain carries TRBV2 and TRBJ2-3; 7 bases are shared with TRBD1. The germline gives CDR1 SNHLY, CDR2 FYNNEI. Unmatched junction bases numbered 8, after V lost 4 bases and J lost 4 bases. CDR3 length: 15 residues. Using reference TRBV2 and TRBJ2-3 for the parts outside the CDR3, the full variable domain is EPEVTQTPSHQVTQMGQEVILRCVPISNHLYFYWYRQILGQKVEFLVSFYNNEISEKSEIFDDQFSVERPDGSNFTLKIRSTKLEDSAMYFCASSGTGDSPDTQYFGPGTRLTVL.

In this sample, this clonotype turned up a few times. The chain is built from TRBV6-2 or TRBV6-3 and TRBJ2-7, with D hard to call. Germline loops: CDR1 MNHEY, CDR2 SVGEGT. V dropped 0 bases and J dropped 4 bases, with 13 bases sitting between them. The CDR3 consists of 15 residues. The CDR3 region has the DNA TGTGCCAGCAGTTACTCGCTCTATAACCCATACGAGCAGTACTTC. This gives the protein CASSYSLYNPYEQYF.

A note on this clonotype: A much bigger clone sits one base away, suggesting this may be a read error. The chain links TRBV24-1 to TRBJ2-1, with TRBD2 identical over 8 bases. Germline V gene lookup returns CDR1 KGHDR and CDR2 SFDVKD. The CDR3 totals 14 residues. V gave up 3 bases and J gave up 10 bases; unmatched junction bases: 7. CDR3 sequence: CATSDIAGPHEQFF. As DNA, the CDR3 is TGTGCCACCAGTGATATAGCGGGGCCTCACGAGCAGTTCTTC.

The chain is built from TRBV4-1 and TRBJ2-7, with D possibly TRBD2 on 6 matching bases. Germline lookup yields CDR1 MGHRA and CDR2 YSYEKL. CDR3 length: 16 amino acids. The V end was cut by 0 bases, the J end by 6 bases, with 18 bases between. Here the CDR3 DNA reads TGCGCCAGCAGCCAAGATTTATCGGGGGACGGAGGCGAGCAGTACTTC. Encoded protein: CASSQDLSGDGGEQYF.

The rearrangement links TRBV28 to TRBJ1-1; 9 positions agree with TRBD1. This CDR3 contains 15 residues. Trimming took 6 bases from V and 0 from J; bases not matched to a gene: 5. Germline V gene lookup returns CDR1 MDHEN and CDR2 SYDVKM. CDR3 in amino acids: CASSRTGAMNTEAFF. The DNA for the CDR3 is TGTGCCAGCAGCAGGACAGGGGCCATGAACACTGAAGCTTTCTTT.

This clonotype was counted at least ten times. The genes are TRBV4-1 and TRBJ2-2; D not resolved. The CDR3 has 13 residues. Germline V lookup: CDR1 MGHRA, CDR2 YSYEKL. The V end was cut by 3 bases, the J end by 4 bases, with 6 bases between. As DNA, the CDR3 is TGCGCCAGCAGCCATCCAGCCACCGGGGAGCTGTTTTTT. It translates to CASSHPATGELFF.

On this clonotype: Possible read error: a much larger clone is one base away. The CDR3 carries no conserved terminal phenylalanine or tryptophan, so it likely arises from a read error. The chain recombines TRBV27 with TRBJ1-1, with no clear D. The CDR3 spans 11 residues. In germline, CDR1 is MNHEY, CDR2 SMNVEV (reference sequence). V was clipped by 7 bases and J by 6 bases, with 9 bases between them. CDR3 sequence: CASKGVAEAFS. CDR3 DNA: TGTGCCAGCAAAGGCGTCGCTGAAGCTTTCTCT.

Comments on this clonotype: This may arise from a read error, as a much more abundant clone is one base away. V and J are TRBV11-2 and TRBJ2-1; TRBD2 might be the D (7 bases). Germline-derived CDR1 and CDR2 are SGHAT and FQNNGV. The CDR3 length is 15 residues. The CDR3 reads CASSLDPGGYNEQLF. The CDR3 bases are TGTGCCAGCAGCCTTGACCCGGGGGGCTACAATGAGCAGCTCTTC. The whole variable domain, filled in from reference TRBV11-2 and TRBJ2-1, reads EAGVAQSPRYKIIEKRQSVAFWCNPISGHATLYWYQQILGQGPKLLIQFQNNGVVDDSQLPKDRFSAERLKGVDSTLKIQPAKLEDSAVYLCASSLDPGGYNEQLFGPGTRLTVL.

This clonotype was found many times. The chain joins TRBV4-3 to TRBJ1-5; the match to TRBD1 covers 7 bases. This CDR3 comprises 17 residues. Unmatched junction bases numbered 15, after V lost 0 bases and J lost 10 bases. Germline V gene lookup returns CDR1 LGHNA and CDR2 YSLEER. The CDR3 loop reads CASSQDPAGGRQGPQHF. The DNA for the CDR3 is TGCGCCAGCAGCCAAGATCCGGCAGGGGGACGTCAAGGACCCCAGCATTTT.

Ten or more counts support this clonotype. The chain recombines TRBV29-1 with TRBJ2-2, with D maybe TRBD2 (5 bases). The CDR3 consists of 12 residues. Germline-derived CDR1 and CDR2 are SQVTM and ANQGSEA. V lost 6 bases to trimming and J lost 5 bases, with 10 bases between them. The CDR3 region has the DNA TGCAGCGTGCTCGAGGGAACCGGGGAGCTGTTTTTT. Protein: CSVLEGTGELFF.

The chain carries TRBV4-1 and TRBJ1-1, with D uncertain. Germline-derived CDR1 and CDR2 are MGHRA and YSYEKL. CDR3 length: 17 amino acids. V dropped 1 base and J dropped 6 bases, with 21 bases sitting between them. CDR3 coding DNA: TGCGCCAGCAGCCAAGTCCCTCTCCCTATGGGGTCCGCTGAAGCTTTCTTT. Its protein is CASSQVPLPMGSAEAFF.

This clonotype has ten or more counts. This chain uses TRBV7-9 with TRBJ1-1; no firm D call. This CDR3 has 14 residues. From germline, CDR1 is SEHNR and CDR2 FQNEAQ (reference sequence). Trimming removed 1 base at V and 3 bases at J, with 9 bases between. The CDR3 DNA reads as TGTGCCAGCAGCTTAGGATCCGGTGACACTGAAGCTTTCTTT. It codes for CASSLGSGDTEAFF.

This clonotype was seen repeatedly, ten times or more. A read error may account for a junction end that differs from germline. The gene calls are TRBV4-1 and TRBJ1-1; the match to TRBD1 covers 7 bases. The V gene's germline CDR1 is MGHRA and CDR2 YSYEKL. The CDR3 contains 16 residues. The CDR3 sequence: CASSPRTGEMNTEAFF. The DNA for the CDR3 is TGTGCCAGCAGCCCTCGGACAGGAGAGATGAACACTGAAGCTTTCTTT.

The V call is TRBV28, the J call TRBJ1-1; D might be TRBD1 (5 bases). This CDR3 is 15 amino acids long. CDR1 is MDHEN, CDR2 SYDVKM, per germline. The V end was cut by 4 bases, the J end by 0 bases, with 12 bases between. The CDR3 DNA follows: TGTGCCAGCAGTTGGAGGGGTCGTCTGAACACTGAAGCTTTCTTT. Its protein is CASSWRGRLNTEAFF.

This clonotype was counted a single time. The rearrangement links TRBV5-1 to TRBJ2-3, with D perhaps TRBD2 (5 bases). The V and J ends lost 3 bases and 2 bases respectively, with 16 bases between them. The germline gives CDR1 SGHRS, CDR2 YFSETQ. This CDR3 has 16 residues. The CDR3 DNA reads TGCGCCAGCAGCTCCGTCCGGCCCGGGGTCACAGATACGCAGTATTTT. As protein: CASSSVRPGVTDTQYF. Supplemented by reference TRBV5-1 and TRBJ2-3, the full variable domain reads KAGVTQTPRYLIKTRGQQVTLSCSPISGHRSVSWYQQTPGQGLQFLFEYFSETQRNKGNFPGRFSGRQFSNSRSEMNVSTLELGDSALYLCASSSVRPGVTDTQYFGPGTRLTVL.

For this clonotype: This may be a read error, as it is one base from a much larger clone. The CDR3 loop is CASSVEETETQYF. CDR3 bases: TGTGCCAGCAGCGTCGAGGAGACGGAGACCCAGTACTTC. The chain couples TRBV12-3 or TRBV12-4 to TRBJ2-5, with D unclear. The length of the CDR3 is 13 residues. Deletions cut 6 bases from V and 5 bases from J, with 13 bases between.

V gene TRBV14 combines with J gene TRBJ2-1; D unresolved. Trimming cost V 5 bases and J 9 bases, with 14 bases left between them. The germline V gene has CDR1 SGHDN and CDR2 FVKESK. The CDR3 has 13 amino acids. DNA for the CDR3: TGTGCCAGCAGCTACGGACCGTATGGTGAGCAGTTCTTC. This translates into CASSYGPYGEQFF.